The sequence of this T cell receptor beta chain was determined in a study of cytomegalovirus exposure and HLA in healthy donors. For this clone: The antigen is not known.

Findings and caveats of the study: Earlier analysis yielded a pattern in which most TCR beta V segments were productive about 90% or about 30% of the time. A link between a missense DCLRE1C variant and TCR beta V- and J-gene trimming emerged from a later analysis. Many donors carried some public TCRs, although rarity characterized most TCR sequences.

Germline CDR1 and CDR2: KGHSH and LQKENI. The CDR3 is 13 residues long. V was trimmed by 1 base and J by 7 bases, leaving 8 bases between them. The PCR made use of 60 Vbeta and 13 Jbeta primers. As handled by the study authors: Tens of millions of unique TCR beta chains, 10 million to 14 million shared, were counted in a later analysis. Here immunoSEQ multiplex PCR was the method, and the copy in TCRdb shows in-frame clones only, minus some. D and trimming come from the DNA, and the V and J calls and clone size come from that table. The sample consists of more than 110,000 clones, 80% of them appearing once.

Source material: PBMCs. The genes are TRBV18 and TRBJ1-5; D not certain. This clonotype originated in a man aged 40-49 years in good health and CMV-seropositive. The CDR3, as DNA: TGTGCCAGCTCACCACTCGGAGGGCAGCCCCAGCATTTT. Encoded protein: CASSPLGGQPQHF.